The text below deals with one T cell receptor beta chain. The entry originates in a study of technical replicates of blood from a few donors. Produced via immunoSEQ multiplex PCR; TCRdb's table is partial and in-frame only. The sample has about 59,000 clones; 85% to 95% are singletons. Per the germline V gene, CDR1 is MGHRA and CDR2 is YSYEKL. The CDR3 loop spans 17 amino acids. The ends were cut back, 4 bases at V and 0 bases at J, with 16 bases in the middle. This TCR was sampled from a human donor in good health. Some clones in this sample may be carry-over from other donors' samples. Sequencing input: PBMCs. The genes are TRBV4-1 and TRBJ2-1; possible D gene TRBD2, 7 bases. CDR3 region: CASSLQGGGSSYNEQFF. The CDR3 DNA follows: TGCGCCAGCAGCCTCCAAGGGGGGGGGAGCTCCTACAATGAGCAGTTCTTC.